The entry below describes one T cell receptor (beta chain). Germline CDR1 reads SGHRS; CDR2 reads YFSETQ. CDR3 length: 15 amino acids. V dropped 4 bases and J dropped 5 bases, with 18 bases sitting between them. After isolation, RNA underwent reverse transcription to generate cDNA as the sequencing template. TCRdb keeps only in-frame clones here, not all; method: immunoSEQ multiplex PCR. The sample shows about 91,000 clones, about 40% of them seen only once. These data are taken from a study of CD8+ T cells in alopecia areata. The sequencing sample was made of CD4+ T cells sorted from blood. This receptor was identified in a human donor with alopecia areata. V is TRBV5-1 and J is TRBJ2-5; the D gene could be TRBD1 or TRBD2 (7 bases each). In DNA, the CDR3 is TGCGCCAGCAGCACCGGACTAGGGGGCAGCGAGACCCAGTACTTC. Protein sequence: CASSTGLGGSETQYF.